The rows below give T cell receptor beta chains drawn from one sample of a study of monozygotic twins with inflammatory bowel disease. Reanalyzing the 5' RACE reads, TCRdb keeps one entry per CDR3 protein, without DNA. The sample's table shows nearly 450,000 distinct CDR3 sequences. Sequenced: blood. The receptors derive from a human donor with ulcerative colitis or Crohn's disease, or a healthy co-twin of an affected twin (not recorded which). Each CDR3 is given with its conserved first and last residue.

V gene,J gene,CDR3 protein
TRBV20-1,TRBJ2-1,CSAGGTSGNEQFF
TRBV12-3/TRBV12-4,TRBJ1-5,CASSPVGRGAQHF
TRBV4-3,TRBJ2-3,CASSQEGDTQYF
TRBV12-3/TRBV12-4,TRBJ2-3,CASSPRTPLGTDTQYF
TRBV18,TRBJ1-2,CASSPLGTEGGYTF
TRBV3-1,TRBJ2-7,CASSPSSGGSGEQYF
TRBV29-1,TRBJ1-2,CSVEGGGGYGYTF
TRBV7-2,TRBJ1-1,CASSLFEGLNTEAFF
TRBV4-2,TRBJ2-1,CASSQRGEEQFF
TRBV5-6,TRBJ1-4,CASSLVGRGNEKLFF
TRBV10-3,TRBJ1-1,CAISPSGQGALDTEAFF
TRBV12-3/TRBV12-4,TRBJ2-1,CASSLRGGPRNEQFF
TRBV27,TRBJ1-2,CASSLSPLGGEAYGYTF
TRBV7-8,TRBJ1-5,CASSSSFAGQSPYQPQHF
TRBV7-9,TRBJ1-6,CASSSGWGYNSPLHF
TRBV7-8,TRBJ1-1,CASSWGQGGNTEAFF
TRBV11-2,TRBJ2-7,CASSLGRLTYEQYF
TRBV20-1,TRBJ2-1,CSASSLIAPNNEQFF
TRBV11-2,TRBJ2-1,CASSYAVEQFF
TRBV4-3,TRBJ2-7,CASSQDRAVTYEQYF
TRBV24-1,TRBJ2-1,CATSDTTGTGVYNEQFF
TRBV4-1,TRBJ2-2,CASSQEYRGSANTGELFF
TRBV12-3/TRBV12-4,TRBJ1-6,CASSFVSGDSPLHF
TRBV4-1,TRBJ1-1,CASSQSPDRAMNTEAFF
TRBV7-6,TRBJ1-1,CAVGGGMNTEAFF
TRBV28,TRBJ2-1,CASSFLWRGSYNEQFF
TRBV7-8,TRBJ1-1,CASSLKGGRTEAFF
TRBV25-1,TRBJ2-2,CASSGTSGNTGELFF
TRBV7-2,TRBJ2-1,CASSRRYNEQFF
TRBV12-3/TRBV12-4,TRBJ2-7,CASSFGGGVDEQYF
TRBV19,TRBJ1-5,CASTEGQSLNQPQHF
TRBV5-8,TRBJ2-1,CASSWGGDEQFF
TRBV2,TRBJ1-1,CASSEGGRGNTEAFF
TRBV20-1,TRBJ2-7,CSASRAEAYEQYF
TRBV7-2,TRBJ2-7,CASSPQARAAVAYEQYF
TRBV25-1,TRBJ2-3,CASSESFADRGSDTQYF
TRBV29-1,TRBJ1-2,CSVEGDRGNYGYTF
TRBV3-1,TRBJ2-5,CASSQELTGPQETQYF
TRBV19,TRBJ1-2,CASSKAPDNYGYTF
TRBV29-1,TRBJ2-7,CSVEESGQTSYEQYF
TRBV7-2,TRBJ1-1,CASSSLWGNTEAFF
TRBV7-2,TRBJ2-3,CASTLSGDTQYF
TRBV20-1,TRBJ2-7,CSARVGAPYEQYF
TRBV29-1,TRBJ2-3,CSTKAGGSPDTQYF
TRBV6-6,TRBJ2-2,CASSSRLEVGELFF
TRBV29-1,TRBJ1-2,CSVEEPTGSSEGYTF
TRBV29-1,TRBJ2-2,CSVERDHTGELFF
TRBV29-1,TRBJ1-1,CSVQGSKGSMNTEAFF
TRBV20-1,TRBJ1-5,CSAGPESNQPQHF
TRBV5-5,TRBJ2-2,CASSSSGVLNTGELFF
TRBV6-5,TRBJ1-5,CASSYKLRTGQNQPQHF
TRBV5-1,TRBJ2-7,CASSEGGGGAGYEQYF
TRBV12-3/TRBV12-4,TRBJ2-1,CASSSRGSSMFEQFF